This T cell receptor (beta chain) is drawn from a study of identifying expanded T cells in peripheral blood. Study-wide points: Differentially abundant clones: roughly 1.2 between replicates, roughly 16 at about two weeks, 19 at four.

Profiling relied on immunoSEQ multiplex PCR, and the TCRdb table lists in-frame clones only, not all of them. This repertoire shows around 130,000 clones, 80% to 90% found once; its top ten account for around 8.4%. The germline V and J ends were trimmed by 4 bases and 3 bases, with 16 bases remaining between them. CDR1 is SGHVS, CDR2 FNYEAQ, per germline. CDR3 length: 16 amino acids. In regard to this clone: The antigen is undetermined.

Sequenced material: blood. The rearrangement links TRBV7-6 to TRBJ2-1, with a tentative D call TRBD2 (6 bases). This clonotype was sampled from a person between 18 and 75 years old in good health. The CDR3 loop is CASSSLVGTHYNEQFF. The CDR3 bases are TGTGCCAGCAGCTCCCTCGTAGGGACTCACTACAATGAGCAGTTCTTC.